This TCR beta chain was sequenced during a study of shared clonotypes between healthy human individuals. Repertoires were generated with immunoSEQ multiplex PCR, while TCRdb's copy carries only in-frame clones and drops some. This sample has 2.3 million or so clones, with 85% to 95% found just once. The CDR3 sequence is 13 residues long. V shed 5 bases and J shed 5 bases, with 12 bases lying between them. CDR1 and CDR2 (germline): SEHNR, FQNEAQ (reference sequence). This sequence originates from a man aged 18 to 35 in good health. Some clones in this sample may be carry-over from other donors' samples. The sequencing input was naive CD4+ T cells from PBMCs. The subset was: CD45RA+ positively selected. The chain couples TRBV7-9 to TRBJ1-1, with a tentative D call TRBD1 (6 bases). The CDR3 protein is CASSPTGQTEAFF. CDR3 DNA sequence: TGTGCCAGCAGCCCAACGGGACAAACTGAAGCTTTCTTT. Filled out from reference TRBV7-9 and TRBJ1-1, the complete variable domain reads DTGVSQNPRHKITKRGQNVTFRCDPISEHNRLYWYRQTLGQGPEFLTYFQNEAQLEKSRLLSDRFSAERPKGSFSTLEIQRTEQGDSAMYLCASSPTGQTEAFFGQGTRLTVV.